The 16 T cell receptor beta chains in this list originate from one sample, sequenced in a study of OX40 agonist ivuxolimab in advanced cancers. The assay was immunoSEQ multiplex PCR, and TCRdb's table has in-frame clones only and misses some. This sample has tens of thousands of clones, with more than 75% found just once. The specimen comprised CD4+ or CD8+ T cells sorted from blood, sampled in a trial of the OX40 agonist ivuxolimab. These receptors originate from an adult with an advanced solid tumor such as melanoma, head and neck, liver or kidney cancer.

This chain joins TRBV14 and TRBJ1-1, with a weak D call TRBD1 (5 bases). CDR3 size: 14 residues. Trimming stripped 3 bases from V and 4 bases from J, with 12 bases between. Looked up from germline, CDR1 is SGHDN and CDR2 is FVKESK. The CDR3 sequence: CASSQQVGTTEAFF. DNA for the CDR3: TGTGCCAGCAGCCAGCAAGTAGGGACCACTGAAGCTTTCTTT.

The chain joins TRBV29-1 to TRBJ2-7, with 10 bases aligning to TRBD1. The trim removed 5 bases at V and 3 bases at J, leaving 4 bases unmatched. This CDR3 is 13 amino acids long. Per the germline V gene, CDR1 is SQVTM and CDR2 is ANQGSEA. CDR3 loop: CSVRDRGIYEQYF. Here the CDR3 DNA reads TGCAGCGTTCGGGACAGGGGAATCTACGAGCAGTACTTC.

As concerns this clone: At the DNA level, this CDR3 is encoded by other sequences in the same sample as well. This chain uses TRBV29-1 with TRBJ2-7, with D maybe TRBD2 (7 bases). CDR1 SQVTM and CDR2 ANQGSEA come from the germline V gene. The germline V and J ends were trimmed by 5 bases and 2 bases, with 16 bases remaining between them. This CDR3 is 14 amino acids long. Written as DNA, the CDR3 is TGCAGCGTTTCCGAAGGGGGGGCCCCCTACGAGCAGTACTTC. This sequence encodes CSVSEGGAPYEQYF.

This chain uses TRBV6-4 with TRBJ1-5; unclear D gene. The CDR3 sequence is 14 residues long. V shed 4 bases and J shed 2 bases, with 9 bases lying between them. CDR1 and CDR2 from the germline V gene are MRHNA and SNTAGT. The CDR3 DNA reads TGTGCCAGCAGTGGAGGACGGGGCAATCAGCCCCAGCATTTT. Its protein is CASSGGRGNQPQHF.

The J gene is TRBJ2-7, the V gene TRBV6-5; 9 nucleotides match TRBD1. The CDR3 consists of 13 residues. V lost 6 bases to trimming and J lost 7 bases; unmatched junction nucleotides: 7. Per germline, CDR1 MNHEY and CDR2 SVGAGI. CDR3 DNA sequence: TGTGCCAGCAGACCGGACAGGGGTGGGGAGCAGTACTTC. Its protein is CASRPDRGGEQYF.

The V call is TRBV5-1, the J call TRBJ2-3, with D perhaps TRBD1 (6 bases). Per germline, CDR1 SGHRS and CDR2 YFSETQ. The CDR3 loop spans 14 amino acids. V was shortened by 5 bases and J by 1 base, with 11 bases between the two germline ends. The CDR3 loop is CASRPRTGTDTQYF. In DNA form, the CDR3 reads TGCGCCAGCAGACCTAGGACAGGCACAGATACGCAGTATTTT.

This clone ranks as medium-sized. The CDR3 spells CASSQESYRVREKLFF. Here the CDR3 DNA reads TGTGCCAGCAGCCAAGAGAGTTACAGGGTGCGGGAAAAACTGTTTTTT. The rearrangement uses TRBV4-2 and TRBJ1-4; D is possibly TRBD1 (6 bases). V was cut by 0 bases and J by 8 bases, with 16 bases left in between. Germline loops: CDR1 LGHNA, CDR2 YNFKEQ. This CDR3 region has 16 residues.

The chain links TRBV2 to TRBJ2-3, with a possible D match to TRBD1 (6 bases). The CDR3 covers 14 residues. Germline V lookup: CDR1 SNHLY, CDR2 FYNNEI. Trimming stripped 5 bases from V and 3 bases from J, with 12 bases between. CDR3 sequence reads: CASSNQGLTDTQYF. CDR3 DNA: TGTGCCAGCAGTAACCAGGGGCTAACAGATACGCAGTATTTT.

The chain is built from TRBV2 and TRBJ2-7; D is uncertain. CDR1 and CDR2 (germline): SNHLY, FYNNEI. There are 13 residues in the CDR3. V was clipped by 6 bases and J by 2 bases, with 11 bases between them. CDR3 loop: CASSLGPTYEQYF. The CDR3 DNA reads as TGTGCCAGCAGCCTCGGGCCCACCTACGAGCAGTACTTC.

This chain uses TRBV11-2 with TRBJ2-7, with D possibly being TRBD1 or TRBD2 (5 bases each). Per the germline V gene, CDR1 is SGHAT and CDR2 is FQNNGV. This CDR3 region has 12 residues. The V and J ends lost 4 bases and 6 bases respectively, with 10 bases between them. CDR3 residues: CASSSVGVEQYF. The CDR3 DNA follows: TGTGCCAGCAGCTCCGTGGGGGTCGAGCAGTACTTC.

The chain joins TRBV6-4 to TRBJ1-5; D gene unclear. The CDR3 is made up of 15 amino acids. The V end lost 2 bases, the J end lost 7 bases, and 15 bases lay between the germline ends. CDR1 is MRHNA, CDR2 SNTAGT, per germline. The CDR3 loop is CASSDLLPLDQPQHF. The CDR3 DNA reads TGTGCCAGCAGTGACCTCCTTCCCCTGGACCAGCCCCAGCATTTT.

The gene calls are TRBV5-1 and TRBJ2-5, with 12 bases matching TRBD1. The CDR3 totals 20 residues. Germline trimming cut 0 bases from V and 0 bases from J; bases unmatched to any gene: 12. The V gene's germline CDR1 is SGHRS and CDR2 YFSETQ. The CDR3 here is CASSLAPSGTGGPYQETQYF. CDR3 DNA: TGCGCCAGCAGCTTGGCACCCTCCGGGACAGGGGGCCCGTACCAAGAGACCCAGTACTTC.

This clone was seen a single time. The V call is TRBV19, the J call TRBJ1-2; possibly TRBD1 for D (5 bases). CDR3 size: 15 residues. Germline loops: CDR1 LNHDA, CDR2 SQIVND (reference sequence). V shed 3 bases and J shed 3 bases, with 14 bases lying between them. CDR3: CASSMTAGRYYGYTF. DNA of the CDR3: TGTGCCAGTAGTATGACGGCAGGGAGATACTATGGCTACACCTTC.

The chain couples TRBV2 to TRBJ2-3, with 10 bases that match TRBD2. Germline V gene data show CDR1 as SNHLY and CDR2 as FYNNEI. Trimming took 2 bases from V and 11 from J; bases not matched to a gene: 10. This CDR3 has 15 amino acids. CDR3 sequence (DNA): TGTGCCAGCAGTGAAAGGAGCGGGAGGGCCCGGGTGCAGTATTTT. Translating it yields CASSERSGRARVQYF.

A note on this clone: Other DNA variants within this sample encode the same CDR3. This chain joins TRBV7-2 and TRBJ2-1, with 7 bases fitting TRBD1. J gave up 2 bases and V 1 base, and 2 bases lay outside the gene matches. Germline V lookup: CDR1 SGHTA, CDR2 FQGNSA. CDR3 length equals 15 residues. The CDR3 protein is CASSLVQGAYNEQFF. CDR3 nucleotides: TGTGCCAGCAGCTTAGTCCAGGGGGCCTACAATGAGCAGTTCTTC.

The CDR3 DNA is TGCGCCAGCAGCTTGGTAGGCCCAGGGGAAACCGGGGAGCTGTTTTTT. Translated: CASSLVGPGETGELFF. The chain links TRBV5-1 to TRBJ2-2; D might be TRBD1 (6 bases). The V and J ends lost 0 bases and 5 bases respectively, with 14 bases between them. This CDR3 is 16 amino acids long. Germline CDR1 SGHRS, CDR2 YFSETQ. The full variable domain, completed using reference TRBV5-1 and TRBJ2-2, is KAGVTQTPRYLIKTRGQQVTLSCSPISGHRSVSWYQQTPGQGLQFLFEYFSETQRNKGNFPGRFSGRQFSNSRSEMNVSTLELGDSALYLCASSLVGPGETGELFFGEGSRLTVL.